What follows are 19 T cell receptor beta chains derived from one specimen sequenced in a study of OX40 agonist ivuxolimab in advanced cancers. The assay was immunoSEQ multiplex PCR, and TCRdb's table has in-frame clones only and misses some. The sample gives over 25,000 clones, under 80% of which show up once; about 14% is in the top ten. The sequences come from CD4+ or CD8+ T cells sorted from blood, collected in a trial of the OX40 agonist ivuxolimab. The receptor set was obtained from an adult with an advanced solid tumor such as melanoma, head and neck, liver or kidney cancer.

This clone was found a few times. The chain joins TRBV27 to TRBJ1-2; 9 bases line up with TRBD1. CDR1 is MNHEY and CDR2 is SMNVEV in the germline V gene (reference sequence). The CDR3 spans 15 residues. V trimming: 5 bases; J trimming: 6 bases; junction bases outside the gene matches: 10. The CDR3 bases are TGTGCCAGCAGTCCTTACGCGGGACAGGGACATGGCTACACCTTC. As protein: CASSPYAGQGHGYTF.

This clone was counted only a few times. The chain joins TRBV11-2 to TRBJ2-1, with no clear D. This CDR3 has 15 residues. Trimming cost V 5 bases and J 7 bases, with 18 bases left between them. Germline CDR1 and CDR2: SGHAT and FQNNGV. For the CDR3, the DNA is TGTGCCAGCAGCCGCTCCCCCAGCGTAGGGAATGAGCAGTTCTTC. Translation: CASSRSPSVGNEQFF.

V is TRBV4-1 and J is TRBJ2-7; D is unresolved. The CDR3 length is 14 residues. From germline, CDR1 is MGHRA and CDR2 YSYEKL. Deletions cut 0 bases from V and 2 bases from J, with 8 bases between. The DNA for the CDR3 is TGCGCCAGCAGCCAAGAAACGAATGCCTACGAGCAGTACTTC. This translates into CASSQETNAYEQYF.

The V and J genes are TRBV4-3 and TRBJ2-3, with D tentatively TRBD2 (7 bases). The CDR3 is 15 amino acids. The V and J ends lost 1 base and 6 bases respectively, with 14 bases between them. Germline-derived CDR1 and CDR2 are LGHNA and YSLEER. CDR3 nucleotide sequence: TGCGCCAGCAGCCAAGTGGGTGGGGGGGCGGATACGCAGTATTTT. Its translation: CASSQVGGGADTQYF.

The V call is TRBV20-1, the J call TRBJ1-4; D gene uncertain. Germline V CDR1 and CDR2: DFQATT, SNEGSKA (reference sequence). V was trimmed by 6 bases and J by 6 bases, leaving 8 bases between them. This CDR3 is built from 11 residues. The CDR3 region is CSAKLDEKLFF. The CDR3 region has the DNA TGCAGTGCAAAACTCGATGAAAAACTGTTTTTT.

V usage is TRBV7-2 and J usage is TRBJ2-7, with D perhaps matching TRBD1 (6 bases). Trimming removed 1 base at V and 3 bases at J, with 10 bases between. In germline, CDR1 is SGHTA, CDR2 FQGNSA. This CDR3 spans 14 amino acids. The DNA for the CDR3 is TGTGCCAGCAGCTTAGGGACAGAAAGCTACGAGCAGTACTTC. Its translation: CASSLGTESYEQYF.

In nucleotides, the CDR3 is TGTGCCAGCAGTGAATATTTCGGGACAGGGATTGAAAAACTGTTTTTT. This translates into CASSEYFGTGIEKLFF. The genes are TRBV25-1 and TRBJ1-4; TRBD1 agrees at 9 bases. Germline CDR1 is MGHDK and CDR2 is SYGVNS. This CDR3 has 16 amino acids. V lost 0 bases to trimming and J lost 7 bases; unmatched junction nucleotides: 6.

The chain uses TRBV6-6 and TRBJ1-1; 9 bases map to TRBD1. With 6 bases clipped from V and 5 bases from J, the junction kept 7 bases outside the gene matches. The germline gives CDR1 MNHNY, CDR2 SVGAGI (reference sequence). The CDR3 has 14 residues. CDR3 protein: CASSQGQGHTEAFF. CDR3 in DNA: TGTGCCAGCAGCCAGGGACAGGGCCATACTGAAGCTTTCTTT.

This chain connects TRBV4-1 to TRBJ2-1, with D perhaps matching TRBD1 (6 bases). Looked up from germline, CDR1 is MGHRA and CDR2 is YSYEKL. The V and J ends lost 5 bases and 9 bases respectively, with 11 bases between them. The CDR3 loop spans 12 amino acids. The CDR3 region is CASSSQGIEQFF. As DNA, the CDR3 is TGCGCCAGCAGCTCACAGGGTATTGAGCAGTTCTTC.

The gene calls are TRBV2 and TRBJ2-1; D is ambiguous. This CDR3 comprises 17 residues. Germline V gene sequence: CDR1 SNHLY, CDR2 FYNNEI. The germline V and J ends were trimmed by 3 bases and 2 bases, with 17 bases remaining between them. CDR3 region: CASSDHNPPTAYNEQFF. The CDR3 DNA reads as TGTGCCAGCAGTGACCACAACCCACCCACCGCCTACAATGAGCAGTTCTTC.

Written as DNA, the CDR3 is TGCGCCAGCAGCCAAGATCGTGGCAGGGGTAATCAGCCCCAGCATTTT. Translated: CASSQDRGRGNQPQHF. J is TRBJ1-5 and V is TRBV4-3; weak D call: TRBD1 (6 bases). Trimming removed 0 bases at V and 4 bases at J, with 13 bases between. Germline V lookup: CDR1 LGHNA, CDR2 YSLEER. The CDR3 contains 16 residues.

This clone was seen only once. The chain links TRBV5-1 to TRBJ2-2; D unclear. The CDR3 loop spans 15 amino acids. Germline lookup yields CDR1 SGHRS and CDR2 YFSETQ. The germline V and J ends were trimmed by 3 bases and 8 bases, with 17 bases remaining between them. CDR3 region: CASSYTDIRPGELFF. The CDR3 nucleotides are TGCGCCAGCAGCTATACAGATATTAGACCGGGGGAGCTGTTTTTT.

The V and J genes are TRBV19 and TRBJ2-7; no clear D. The length of the CDR3 is 14 residues. Germline CDR1 is LNHDA and CDR2 is SQIVND (reference sequence). V was clipped by 6 bases and J by 1 base, with 13 bases between them. CDR3 protein: CASSLRGESYEQYF. The CDR3, as DNA: TGTGCCAGTAGCCTACGAGGTGAGTCCTACGAGCAGTACTTC. Full variable domain (outside the CDR3, taken from reference TRBV19 and TRBJ2-7): DGGITQSPKYLFRKEGQNVTLSCEQNLNHDAMYWYRQDPGQGLRLIYYSQIVNDFQKGDIAEGYSVSREKKESFPLTVTSAQKNPTAFYLCASSLRGESYEQYFGPGTRLTVT.

The J gene is TRBJ2-3, the V gene TRBV6-5; the D is unclear. The CDR3 consists of 15 residues. The V gene lost 6 bases and the J gene lost 0 bases, with 13 bases spanning the gap. From germline, CDR1 is MNHEY and CDR2 SVGAGI. The CDR3 nucleotides are TGTGCCAGCAGCTCTACAGACCCTAGCACAGATACGCAGTATTTT. Its translation: CASSSTDPSTDTQYF.

The V gene is TRBV27, the J gene TRBJ1-5; no definite D call. V lost 5 bases and J 0 bases, leaving 8 bases between the germline ends. The V gene's germline CDR1 is MNHEY and CDR2 SMNVEV (reference sequence). The CDR3 is 14 amino acids. The chain's CDR3 is CASSDRFSNQPQHF. Written as DNA, the CDR3 is TGTGCCAGCAGTGACCGATTTAGCAATCAGCCCCAGCATTTT.

The CDR3 here is CSVEDHQRPTDTQYF. In DNA form, the CDR3 reads TGCAGCGTTGAAGACCATCAGCGACCCACAGATACGCAGTATTTT. The chain joins TRBV29-1 to TRBJ2-3, with D hard to call. The CDR3 is 15 amino acids. The ends were cut back, 0 bases at V and 2 bases at J, with 12 bases in the middle. Germline assignment: CDR1 SQVTM and CDR2 ANQGSEA.

The chain couples TRBV11-2 to TRBJ1-6; a possible D gene is TRBD1 (5 bases). The CDR3 sequence is 15 residues long. Germline V gene sequence: CDR1 SGHAT, CDR2 FQNNGV. Trimming took 2 bases from V and 6 from J, leaving 11 bases between them. CDR3: CASSLLGGGNSPLHF. CDR3 DNA sequence: TGTGCCAGCAGCTTACTGGGGGGGGGTAATTCACCCCTCCACTTT.

V and J are TRBV27 and TRBJ2-7; D unclear. Germline CDR1 is MNHEY and CDR2 is SMNVEV (reference sequence). This CDR3 is built from 14 residues. Trimming removed 0 bases at V and 6 bases at J, with 12 bases between. The CDR3 sequence is CASSLSSGVAEQYF. CDR3 nucleotide sequence: TGTGCCAGCAGTTTATCGTCCGGCGTGGCCGAGCAGTACTTC.

V and J are TRBV6-6 and TRBJ1-1, with a possible D match to TRBD1 (6 bases). Germline-derived CDR1 and CDR2 are MNHNY and SVGAGI (reference sequence). This CDR3 region has 13 residues. V was trimmed by 6 bases and J by 1 base, leaving 9 bases between them. In DNA, the CDR3 is TGTGCCAGCAGCCTGACAGGGAACACTGAAGCTTTCTTT. This encodes CASSLTGNTEAFF.